The clone carrying this T cell receptor beta chain has more than one count but fewer than ten. Its specificity is not known. This record comes from a study of CD8 T cells in ankylosing spondylitis. Study results and caveats: With a CD8+ phenotype, disease-linked clones were relatively rare in peripheral blood. Within ankylosing spondylitis blood, a TCR beta motif made up of under 10 highly homologous variants appeared to be characteristic. Clones tied to disease were said to be significantly enriched in matched ankylosing spondylitis synovial fluid.

Each TCR beta library was made by quantitative 5'-RACE that incorporated molecular barcodes. Each CDR3 protein gets one entry after TCRdb re-called the 5' RACE reads with MiXCR. The sample has around 450,000 distinct CDR3 sequences; roughly 26% are singletons. Trimming cost V 2 bases and J 9 bases, with 21 bases left between them. CDR3 length: 16 residues. The germline V gene encodes CDR1 SGHRS and CDR2 YFSETQ. The sequence was collected from a male donor with ankylosing spondylitis. The material sequenced was blood, either unsorted or a sorted T cell fraction (not recorded which). V gene TRBV5-1 combines with J gene TRBJ2-1; D call uncertain. In DNA form, the CDR3 reads TGCGCCAGCAGCTTATCGTCCAGATCCCTGTTGGCTGAGCAGTTCTTC. Translating gives CASSLSSRSLLAEQFF.